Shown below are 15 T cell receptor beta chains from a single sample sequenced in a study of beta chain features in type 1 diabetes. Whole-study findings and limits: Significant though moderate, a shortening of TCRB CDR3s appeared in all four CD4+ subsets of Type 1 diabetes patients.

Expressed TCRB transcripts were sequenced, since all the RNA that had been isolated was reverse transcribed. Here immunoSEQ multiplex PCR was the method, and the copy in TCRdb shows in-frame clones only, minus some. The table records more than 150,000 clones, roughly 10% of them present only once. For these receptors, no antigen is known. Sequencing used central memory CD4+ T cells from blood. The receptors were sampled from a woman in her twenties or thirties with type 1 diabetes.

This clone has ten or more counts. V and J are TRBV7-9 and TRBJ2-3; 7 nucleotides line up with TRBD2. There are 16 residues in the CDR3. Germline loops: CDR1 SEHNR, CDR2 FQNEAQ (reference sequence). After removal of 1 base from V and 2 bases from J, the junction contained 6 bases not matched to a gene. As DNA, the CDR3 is TGTGCCAGCAGCTTAGGAAATAGCGGGCCCACAGATACGCAGTATTTT. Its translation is CASSLGNSGPTDTQYF.

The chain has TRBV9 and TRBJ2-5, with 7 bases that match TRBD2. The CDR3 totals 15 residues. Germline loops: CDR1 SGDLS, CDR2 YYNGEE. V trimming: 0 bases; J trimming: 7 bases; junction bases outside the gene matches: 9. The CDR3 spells CASSVAGRREGTQYF. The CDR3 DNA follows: TGTGCCAGCAGCGTAGCTGGTCGGAGGGAGGGGACCCAGTACTTC.

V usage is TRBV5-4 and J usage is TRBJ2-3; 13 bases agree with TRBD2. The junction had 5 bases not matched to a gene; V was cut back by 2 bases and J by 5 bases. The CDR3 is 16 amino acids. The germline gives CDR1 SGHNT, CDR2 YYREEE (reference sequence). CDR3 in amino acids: CASSLGLAGDGDTQYF. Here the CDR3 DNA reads TGTGCCAGCAGCTTAGGACTAGCGGGAGATGGAGATACGCAGTATTTT.

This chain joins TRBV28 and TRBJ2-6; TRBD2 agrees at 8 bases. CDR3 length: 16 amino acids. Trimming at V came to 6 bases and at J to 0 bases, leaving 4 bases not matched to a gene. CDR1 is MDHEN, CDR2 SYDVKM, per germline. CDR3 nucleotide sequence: TGTGCCAGCAGGCGGGGGGATCACTCTGGGGCCAACGTCCTGACTTTC. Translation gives CASRRGDHSGANVLTF.

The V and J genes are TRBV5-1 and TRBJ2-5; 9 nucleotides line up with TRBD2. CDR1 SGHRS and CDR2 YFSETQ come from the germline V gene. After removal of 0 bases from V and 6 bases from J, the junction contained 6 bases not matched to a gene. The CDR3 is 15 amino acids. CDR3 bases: TGCGCCAGCAGCTTGGAATTGAGCGGGAGGAAGACCCAGTACTTC. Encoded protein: CASSLELSGRKTQYF.

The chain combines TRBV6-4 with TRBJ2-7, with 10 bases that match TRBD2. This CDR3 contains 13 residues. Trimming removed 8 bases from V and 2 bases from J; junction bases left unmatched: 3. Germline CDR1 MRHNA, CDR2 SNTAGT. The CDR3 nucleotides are TGTGCCAGCTGTAGCGGGAGGACCTACGAGCAGTACTTC. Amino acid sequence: CASCSGRTYEQYF.

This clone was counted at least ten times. CDR3 region: CASSLGAGLAKNIQYF. In DNA form, the CDR3 reads TGTGCCAGCAGCTTAGGAGCGGGATTAGCCAAAAACATTCAGTACTTC. The chain recombines TRBV13 with TRBJ2-4; TRBD2 agrees at 7 bases. V was clipped by 0 bases and J by 0 bases; unmatched bases: 2. The CDR3 length is 16 residues. CDR1 PRHDT and CDR2 FYEKMQ come from the germline V gene (reference sequence).

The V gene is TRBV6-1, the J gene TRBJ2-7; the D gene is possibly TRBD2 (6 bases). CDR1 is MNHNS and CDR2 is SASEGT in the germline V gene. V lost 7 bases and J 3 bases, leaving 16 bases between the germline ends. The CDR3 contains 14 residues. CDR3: CASNNPGTFYEQYF. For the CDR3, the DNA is TGTGCCAGCAATAACCCCGGGACTTTCTACGAGCAGTACTTC.

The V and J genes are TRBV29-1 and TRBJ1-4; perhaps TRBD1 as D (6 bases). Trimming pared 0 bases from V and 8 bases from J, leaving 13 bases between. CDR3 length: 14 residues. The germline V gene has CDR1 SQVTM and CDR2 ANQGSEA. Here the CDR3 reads CSVEEGGLGEKLFF. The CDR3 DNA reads TGCAGCGTTGAAGAAGGGGGTTTGGGAGAAAAACTGTTTTTT.

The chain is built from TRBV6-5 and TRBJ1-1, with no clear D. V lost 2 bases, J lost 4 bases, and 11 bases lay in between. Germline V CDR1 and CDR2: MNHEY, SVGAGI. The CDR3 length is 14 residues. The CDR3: CASSYIGRVTEAFF. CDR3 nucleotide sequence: TGTGCCAGCAGTTACATCGGTCGGGTCACTGAAGCTTTCTTT.

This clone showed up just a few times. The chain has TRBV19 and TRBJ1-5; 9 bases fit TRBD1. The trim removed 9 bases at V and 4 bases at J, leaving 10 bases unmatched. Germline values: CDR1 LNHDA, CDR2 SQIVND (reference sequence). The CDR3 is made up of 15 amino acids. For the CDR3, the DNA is TGTGCCAGCAGCAGGGACAGGGCTAAGAATCAGCCCCAGCATTTT. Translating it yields CASSRDRAKNQPQHF.

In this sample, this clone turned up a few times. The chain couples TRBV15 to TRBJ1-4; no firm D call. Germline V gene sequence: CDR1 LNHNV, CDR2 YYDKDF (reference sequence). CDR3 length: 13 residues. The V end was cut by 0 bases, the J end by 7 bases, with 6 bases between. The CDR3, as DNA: TGTGCCACCAGCAGAGATATGAGTGAAAAACTGTTTTTT. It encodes CATSRDMSEKLFF.

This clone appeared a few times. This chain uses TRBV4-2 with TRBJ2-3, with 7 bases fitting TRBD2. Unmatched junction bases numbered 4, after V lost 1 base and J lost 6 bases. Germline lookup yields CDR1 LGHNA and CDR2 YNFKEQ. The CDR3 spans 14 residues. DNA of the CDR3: TGTGCCAGCAGCCAAGGGACTAGTGCCGATACGCAGTATTTT. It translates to CASSQGTSADTQYF.

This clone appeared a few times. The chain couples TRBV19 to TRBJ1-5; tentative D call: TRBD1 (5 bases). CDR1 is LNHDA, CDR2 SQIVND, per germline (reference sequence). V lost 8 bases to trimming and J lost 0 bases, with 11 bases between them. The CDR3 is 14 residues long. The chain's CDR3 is CASGEQDSNQPQHF. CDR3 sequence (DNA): TGTGCCAGTGGAGAACAGGATAGCAATCAGCCCCAGCATTTT.

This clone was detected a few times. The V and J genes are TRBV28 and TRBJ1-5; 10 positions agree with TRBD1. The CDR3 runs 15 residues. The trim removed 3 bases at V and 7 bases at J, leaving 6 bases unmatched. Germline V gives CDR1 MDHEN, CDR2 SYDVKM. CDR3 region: CASSFGQGVWQPQHF. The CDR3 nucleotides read TGTGCCAGCAGTTTCGGACAGGGGGTGTGGCAGCCCCAGCATTTT.